The rows below give T cell receptor beta chains drawn from one sample of a study of CD4 T cell repertoires in COVID-19. Data came from immunoSEQ multiplex PCR; TCRdb stores just in-frame clones and leaves some out. Of approximately 75,000 clones in the sample, 80% to 90% were seen once. Sequenced here: CD4+ T cells from peripheral blood, sampled after recovery from COVID-19. Receptors were obtained from a human donor who had COVID-19. The CDR3 runs from the conserved cysteine through the conserved F or W. Fields, in order: J gene, D gene, V gene, clone size, CDR3 protein, CDR3 DNA. A D gene is named only where the DNA matches it firmly. The size field is filled for only some rows; it gives once, few, many or a size class.

TRBJ1-2	TRBD1	TRBV5-6	.	CASSLSDRAYGYTF	TGTGCCAGCAGCTTATCGGACAGGGCCTATGGCTACACCTTC
TRBJ2-7	TRBD2	TRBV10-3	once	CAISESLAGENSYEQYF	TGTGCCATCAGTGAGTCGCTAGCGGGGGAGAACTCCTACGAGCAGTACTTC
TRBJ1-5	.	TRBV19	.	CASSRGNQPQHF	TGTGCCAGTAGTAGGGGGAATCAGCCCCAGCATTTT
TRBJ1-2	TRBD1	TRBV6-5	.	CASSYRGDSPTYGYTF	TGTGCCAGCAGTTACCGTGGGGACAGCCCTACCTATGGCTACACCTTC
TRBJ2-3	.	TRBV5-1	.	CASSLGTTDTQYF	TGCGCCAGCAGCTTAGGGACCACAGATACGCAGTATTTT
TRBJ2-5	.	TRBV6-6	.	CASSYSLKGEETQYF	TGTGCCAGCAGTTACTCGCTCAAAGGGGAAGAGACCCAGTACTTC
TRBJ1-3	TRBD1	TRBV19	few	CASKGQGLISGNTIYF	TGTGCCAGTAAAGGACAGGGATTGATCTCTGGAAACACCATATATTTT
TRBJ2-1	TRBD2	TRBV10-3	.	CAISVLAGDSYNEQFF	TGTGCCATCAGTGTTCTAGCGGGCGATTCCTACAATGAGCAGTTCTTC
TRBJ1-1	.	TRBV3-1/TRBV3-2	once	CASSQGNMNTEAFF	TGTGCCAGCAGCCAAGGTAATATGAACACTGAAGCTTTCTTT
TRBJ1-5	.	TRBV7-3	.	CASSLSEVQPQHF	TGTGCCAGCAGCTTGAGTGAGGTTCAGCCCCAGCATTTT
TRBJ2-7	.	TRBV19	.	CATGNPGLSYEQYF	TGTGCCACCGGAAATCCGGGACTCTCCTACGAGCAGTACTTC
TRBJ1-4	TRBD1	TRBV3-1/TRBV3-2	.	CASSQGRDRDEKLFF	TGTGCCAGCAGCCAAGGCCGGGACAGGGACGAAAAACTGTTTTTT
TRBJ2-7	.	TRBV5-1	.	CASSLAGNYEQYF	TGCGCCAGCAGCTTGGCAGGGAACTACGAGCAGTACTTC
TRBJ1-1	TRBD1	TRBV6-5	.	CASSTDRDREAFF	TGTGCCAGCAGTACAGACCGGGACAGAGAAGCTTTCTTT
TRBJ2-3	TRBD2	TRBV7-3	.	CASSLAGVPADTQYF	TGTGCCAGCAGCTTAGCGGGGGTCCCTGCAGATACGCAGTATTTT
TRBJ2-7	.	TRBV6-4	few	CASSASGLFQDF	TGTGCCAGCAGTGCCTCCGGGCTCTTTCAGGACTTC
TRBJ2-5	TRBD1	TRBV29-1	few	CSVEGQGVETQYF	TGCAGCGTTGAAGGGCAGGGGGTAGAGACCCAGTACTTC
TRBJ1-2	TRBD1	TRBV3-1/TRBV3-2	.	CASSPWDRGGRNGYTF	TGTGCCAGCAGCCCGTGGGACAGGGGAGGACGGAATGGCTACACCTTC
TRBJ1-2	TRBD1	TRBV28	once	CASTVGTGLYGYTF	TGTGCCAGCACAGTCGGGACAGGGCTCTATGGCTACACCTTC
TRBJ2-3	.	TRBV24-1	.	CASGTVGTDTQYF	TGTGCCAGCGGGACAGTCGGGACAGATACGCAGTATTTT
TRBJ1-1	.	TRBV5-1	.	CASSLEGSVMNTEAFF	TGCGCCAGCAGCTTGGAGGGTTCGGTAATGAACACTGAAGCTTTCTTT
TRBJ1-1	.	TRBV28	.	CASKVNTEAFF	TGTGCCAGCAAAGTGAACACTGAAGCTTTCTTT
TRBJ2-3	.	TRBV9	.	CASSVDGERTDTQYF	TGTGCCAGCAGCGTAGATGGGGAGAGGACAGATACGCAGTATTTT
TRBJ2-3	.	TRBV30	few	CAWSPPGDTQYF	TGTGCCTGGAGTCCTCCTGGAGATACGCAGTATTTT
TRBJ2-1	.	TRBV4-1	.	CASSQGTGSYNEQFF	TGCGCCAGCAGCCAAGGGACGGGATCCTACAATGAGCAGTTCTTC
TRBJ1-1	TRBD1	TRBV5-1	.	CASSLDRGMNTEAFF	TGCGCCAGCAGCTTGGACAGGGGCATGAACACTGAAGCTTTCTTT